The rows below give T cell receptor beta chains drawn from one sample of a study of blood T cell repertoires in COVID-19. Measured with immunoSEQ multiplex PCR; TCRdb has only the in-frame clones, and not every one. The sample yields approximately 220,000 clones, around 90% seen once. The sample taken for sequencing was PBMCs or T cells enriched from blood (not recorded which). The receptors were sampled from a woman in her 30s with acute COVID-19. Both conserved end residues are part of each CDR3. D genes are given only for firm matches. Not all rows give a size; the values are once, few, many and, for expanded clones, a class.

NA,TRBJ1-2,TRBV7-2,NA,TGTGCCAGCACCCCCGTGACTGGCTATGGCTACACCTTC,CASTPVTGYGYTF
NA,TRBJ1-1,TRBV19,NA,TGTGCCAGTAGTGACCACAACAGCCACCTGAACACTGAAGCTTTCTTT,CASSDHNSHLNTEAFF
NA,TRBJ2-1,TRBV11-3,NA,TGTGCCAGCAGCGTAAACAGGTTCAGTGAGCAGTTCTTC,CASSVNRFSEQFF
TRBD1,TRBJ1-5,TRBV6-5,once,TGTGCCAGCTCCGGGACAGCTAGCAATCAGCCCCAGCATTTT,CASSGTASNQPQHF
NA,TRBJ1-1,TRBV6-5,NA,TGTGCCAGCAGGTACGGGACACCGAACACTGAAGCTTTCTTT,CASRYGTPNTEAFF
NA,TRBJ2-7,TRBV7-9,NA,TGTGCCAGCAGCGGAGAACTAGAGAGGTCCTACGAGCAGTACTTC,CASSGELERSYEQYF
NA,TRBJ2-7,TRBV5-1,NA,TGCGCCAGCAGCCGACTGCAGAATTACGAGCAGTACTTC,CASSRLQNYEQYF
NA,TRBJ2-1,TRBV30,NA,TGTGCCGGGACCTTCCGGGGGGCCGTCAATGAGCAGTTCTTC,CAGTFRGAVNEQFF
NA,TRBJ1-5,TRBV2,NA,TGTGCCAGCGGGCTGGGTCAGCCCCAGCATTTT,CASGLGQPQHF
NA,TRBJ1-4,TRBV9,NA,TGTGCCAGCAGCGTAGGAGGTTGGGGGGGCGAGATTGAAAAACTGTTTTTT,CASSVGGWGGEIEKLFF
TRBD1,TRBJ2-7,TRBV4-1,NA,TGCGCCAGCAGCCAGACCGGGACAGGCACCTACGAGCAGTACTTC,CASSQTGTGTYEQYF
TRBD2,TRBJ2-2,TRBV7-2,NA,TGTGCCAGCAGCTTACTAGCGGGGGTGGTCGGGGAGCTGTTTTTT,CASSLLAGVVGELFF
TRBD1,TRBJ2-1,TRBV7-2,NA,TGTGCCAGCAGCATCGGACAGGGGAATGAGCAGTTCTTC,CASSIGQGNEQFF
TRBD1,TRBJ2-5,TRBV19,NA,TGTGCCAGTAGTATTGTGGGACAGGAAGAGACCCAGTACTTC,CASSIVGQEETQYF
TRBD2,TRBJ2-1,TRBV7-2,NA,TGTGCCAGCAGACCACTAGCGGGGCTTTACAATGAGCAGTTCTTC,CASRPLAGLYNEQFF
NA,TRBJ1-1,TRBV12-3/TRBV12-4,once,TGTGCCAGCAGTTTCCTTTTGAGTGAAGCTTTCTTT,CASSFLLSEAFF
NA,TRBJ1-3,TRBV3-1/TRBV3-2,NA,TGTGCCAGCAGCCAAGTTAGGAGCTCTGGAAACACCATATATTTT,CASSQVRSSGNTIYF
TRBD1,TRBJ1-2,TRBV6-5,NA,TGTGCCAGCAGTTATCTTTCGGGGACAGGGTATCGTGGCTACACCTTC,CASSYLSGTGYRGYTF
TRBD1,TRBJ1-4,TRBV2,NA,TGTGCCAGCAGTAGGGACAGAGATGAAAAACTGTTTTTT,CASSRDRDEKLFF
NA,TRBJ1-1,TRBV27,once,TGTGCCAGCAGTTTTGCAGCACTGGGGGGAACTGAAGCTTTCTTT,CASSFAALGGTEAFF
NA,TRBJ1-6,TRBV10-3,NA,TGTGCCATCAGTGAGTCGACTCCTGGGACTGCCCTCCACTTT,CAISESTPGTALHF
NA,TRBJ1-5,TRBV7-6,NA,TGTGCCAGCAGCTTAAGAGGGGGGGACCAGCCCCAGCATTTT,CASSLRGGDQPQHF
NA,TRBJ1-3,TRBV30,NA,TGTGCCTGGAGGCCGAACCCGACTCTGACCGCGAGGAACACCATATATTTT,CAWRPNPTLTARNTIYF
NA,TRBJ2-1,TRBV4-1,NA,TGCGCCAGCAGCCCCTCCGTCTCCTACAATGAGCAGTTCTTC,CASSPSVSYNEQFF
NA,TRBJ1-1,TRBV6-5,NA,TGTGCCAGCTCCGAAGGGGCAGTGAACACTGAAGCTTTCTTT,CASSEGAVNTEAFF
NA,TRBJ2-7,TRBV27,NA,TGTGCCAGCAGTTTAGGAGGAGACGAGCAGTACTTC,CASSLGGDEQYF
TRBD1,TRBJ1-2,TRBV11-2,NA,TGTGCCAGCAGCTCCCCCGGGACAGGTTACTATGGCTACACCTTC,CASSSPGTGYYGYTF
NA,TRBJ1-4,TRBV7-9,NA,TGTGCCAGCAGCTTCAGGGGAAATGAAAAACTGTTTTTT,CASSFRGNEKLFF
NA,TRBJ1-1,TRBV11-2,NA,TGTGCCAGCAGCTTAGTATCCCACACTGAAGCTTTCTTT,CASSLVSHTEAFF
NA,TRBJ2-2,TRBV10-3,NA,TGTGCCATCAGTAAAGAGGGAGCGAACACCGGGGAGCTGTTTTTT,CAISKEGANTGELFF
NA,TRBJ2-6,TRBV19,NA,TGTGCCAGTAGTGAGCAGGGAGGCTCTGGGGCCAACGTCCTGACTTTC,CASSEQGGSGANVLTF
TRBD1,TRBJ2-7,TRBV11-2,NA,TGTGCCAGCAGCCTGCAAACAGGGGACAACGAGCAGTACTTC,CASSLQTGDNEQYF
NA,TRBJ2-5,TRBV19,NA,TGTGCCAGTAGTATCGGTGCGACCCAGTACTTC,CASSIGATQYF
TRBD1,TRBJ1-2,TRBV6-5,NA,TGTGCCAGCAGCCGGACAGGGTCGTACTATGGCTACACCTTC,CASSRTGSYYGYTF
TRBD1,TRBJ2-7,TRBV5-6,NA,TGTGCCAGCAGCTTTCGGGACAGGGAATACTTC,CASSFRDREYF
NA,TRBJ2-7,TRBV7-9,NA,TGTGCCAGCAGCTTACAGGTGGCCTACGAGCAGTACTTC,CASSLQVAYEQYF
TRBD1,TRBJ2-7,TRBV29-1,once,TGCAGCGCCGGGACAGGGGCCCTCGAGCAGTACTTC,CSAGTGALEQYF
NA,TRBJ2-3,TRBV19,NA,TGTGCCAGTAGTATGGGAGGTGAGGGCACAGATACGCAGTATTTT,CASSMGGEGTDTQYF
NA,TRBJ1-4,TRBV7-9,NA,TGTGCCAGCAGCTTAACAGTTAATGAAAAACTGTTTTTT,CASSLTVNEKLFF
TRBD1,TRBJ1-3,TRBV5-1,few,TGCGCCAGCAGCTTGGCACAGGGGGCAGGAAACACCATATATTTT,CASSLAQGAGNTIYF
TRBD1,TRBJ1-1,TRBV28,NA,TGTGCCAGCATCCTCAGGAGGGGGCGCGGAAAAGAGGCTGAAGCTTTCTTT,CASILRRGRGKEAEAFF
NA,TRBJ1-1,TRBV19,NA,TGTGCCAGTAGTAGGACGACAGGGAACACTGAAGCTTTCTTT,CASSRTTGNTEAFF
TRBD2,TRBJ2-1,TRBV5-6,NA,TGTGCCAGCCAGAAGCGGGGACCAGACAATGAGCAGTTCTTC,CASQKRGPDNEQFF
NA,TRBJ2-7,TRBV7-2,NA,TGTGCCAGCAGCTTAGTCCCAGGGGACTACGAGCAGTACTTC,CASSLVPGDYEQYF
NA,TRBJ1-6,TRBV7-2,NA,TGTGCCAGCAGCCGTATTAGAAGTGGTTCTCGAAGTAATTCACCCCTCCACTTT,CASSRIRSGSRSNSPLHF
TRBD1,TRBJ2-7,TRBV3-1/TRBV3-2,once,TGTGCCAGCAGCCAGTGGACAGGCGCCTACGAGCAGTACTTC,CASSQWTGAYEQYF
TRBD1,TRBJ1-4,TRBV19,NA,TGTGCCAGTCGCCCCACAGGGGGCAGGGAAAAACTGTTTTTT,CASRPTGGREKLFF
NA,TRBJ2-2,TRBV4-1,NA,TGCGCCAGCACCGTCTCGGGGGGCGAGGGTACCGGGGAGCTGTTTTTT,CASTVSGGEGTGELFF
NA,TRBJ2-7,TRBV5-6,NA,TGTGCCAGCAGCCAGGAGGGGACAGTCTACGAGCAGTACTTC,CASSQEGTVYEQYF
NA,TRBJ1-2,TRBV30,NA,TGTGCCTGGAGTCAGAGCGATGGCTACACCTTC,CAWSQSDGYTF
NA,TRBJ1-2,TRBV19,NA,TGTGCCAGTACCCCAACAGGGTTTTATGGCTACACCTTC,CASTPTGFYGYTF
NA,TRBJ1-2,TRBV7-9,NA,TGTGCCAGCAGCTTAGATTTATACTCTAACTATGGCTACACCTTC,CASSLDLYSNYGYTF
TRBD2,TRBJ2-4,TRBV4-1,NA,TGCGCCAGCAGCCAAGATCGAGCGGGACTAGCGGGGGGGCAGGCCAAAAACATTCAGTACTTC,CASSQDRAGLAGGQAKNIQYF
NA,TRBJ2-7,TRBV29-1,NA,TGCAGCGCCGGGGGTACCTACGAGCAGTACTTC,CSAGGTYEQYF
TRBD1,TRBJ2-7,TRBV6-5,NA,TGTGCCAGCAAGAGGACAGGGAGAATCTACGAGCAGTACTTC,CASKRTGRIYEQYF